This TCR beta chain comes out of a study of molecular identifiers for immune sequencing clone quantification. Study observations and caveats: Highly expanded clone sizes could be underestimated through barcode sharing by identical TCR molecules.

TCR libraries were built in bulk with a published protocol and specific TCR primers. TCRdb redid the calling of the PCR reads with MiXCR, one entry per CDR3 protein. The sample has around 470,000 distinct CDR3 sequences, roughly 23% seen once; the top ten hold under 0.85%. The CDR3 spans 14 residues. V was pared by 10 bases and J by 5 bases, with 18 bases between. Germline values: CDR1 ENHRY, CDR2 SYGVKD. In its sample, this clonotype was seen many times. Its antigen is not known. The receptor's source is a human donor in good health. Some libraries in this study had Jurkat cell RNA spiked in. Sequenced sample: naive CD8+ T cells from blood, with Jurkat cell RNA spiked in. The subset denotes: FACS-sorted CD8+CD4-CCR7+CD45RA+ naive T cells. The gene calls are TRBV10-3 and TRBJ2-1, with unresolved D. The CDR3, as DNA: TGTGCCACCACGGCCCCCGATTCGAACAATGAGCAGTTCTTC. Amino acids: CATTAPDSNNEQFF.